This entry lists 2 T cell receptor beta chains sequenced from one sample in a study of CD8+CD57+ T cells in acquired aplastic anemia (dated by TCRdb to between 2018 and 2020). Sequencing was carried out with an Illumina HiSeq 2000. Profiling of TCR beta VDJ combinations and CDR3 sequences used genomic DNA as the template. TCRdb reprocessing: public reads trimmed at Q25 with fastp, clones called with MiXCR, in-frame beta chains kept. Rows with a matching CDR3 protein are joined into one entry that keeps the most common DNA and genes. Within this sample are some 64,000 distinct CDR3 sequences, with less than 65% of them counted one time only. The top ten clonotypes cover roughly 2.5% of the sample. Sequencing input: sorted CD4+, CD8+, or CD8+CD57+ T cells (not recorded which) from PBMCs. These receptors all come from a human donor in good health, serving as a control.

This clonotype was detected many times. In DNA form, the CDR3 reads TGTGCCAGCAGCCGGACAGGGGTATGGGCTGGCTACACCTTC. Translation: CASSRTGVWAGYTF. This chain joins TRBV12-3 or TRBV12-4 and TRBJ1-2, with 9 bases identical to TRBD1. V trimming: 6 bases; J trimming: 7 bases; junction bases outside the gene matches: 9. CDR3 length: 14 amino acids.

This chain connects TRBV27 to TRBJ1-2; D call uncertain. Germline lookup yields CDR1 MNHEY and CDR2 SMNVEV (reference sequence). V was pared by 7 bases and J by 6 bases, with 15 bases between. This CDR3 comprises 13 residues. CDR3 nucleotides: TGTGCCAGCAAATTGAGGCAGGCTCATGGCTACACCTTC. This translates into CASKLRQAHGYTF.